Below are 23 T cell receptor beta chains sequenced from a single sample in a study of T cells after yellow fever vaccination (dated by TCRdb to about 2019). The treatment or condition label, read with the paper, signifies: live attenuated yellow fever vaccine strain. The library was prepared using 5' RACE. TCRdb lists the instrument as Illumina HiSeq 2500. The public reads were quality trimmed at Q25 with fastp and then assembled into clones with MiXCR by TCRdb, keeping productive beta chains. One record per CDR3 amino acid sequence lists the most common genes and DNA. The sample table holds hundreds of thousands of distinct CDR3 sequences, of which 13% were seen once. The top ten constitute about an eighth of the sample. This sample comprised PBMCs, obtained on the day of the yellow fever booster vaccination. The origin of the receptors is a young man who received the YFV17D yellow fever vaccine.

This clonotype has a count of ten or more. This chain links TRBV5-1 with TRBJ1-2, with a possible D match to TRBD1 (5 bases). The CDR3 has 15 amino acids. Germline CDR1 and CDR2: SGHRS and YFSETQ. V shed 5 bases and J shed 4 bases, with 18 bases lying between them. The CDR3 nucleotides read TGCGCCAGCAGTCCTGGCGAGGGGACGGCCTATGGCTACACCTTC. Translation gives CASSPGEGTAYGYTF.

This clonotype has only a few counts. The chain has TRBV7-8 and TRBJ2-3; a possible D gene is TRBD2 (5 bases). Trimming cost V 2 bases and J 8 bases, with 11 bases left between them. Germline-derived CDR1 and CDR2 are SGHVS and FQNEAQ. This CDR3 contains 13 residues. CDR3 region: CASSLMREATQYF. The CDR3 DNA sequence: TGTGCCAGCAGCTTAATGAGGGAAGCTACGCAGTATTTT.

This clonotype was seen ten or more times. CDR3 nucleotides: TGTGCCAGCAGCTTAGGGGCCTACGAGCAGTACTTC. This codes for CASSLGAYEQYF. This chain uses TRBV7-9 with TRBJ2-7; no firm D call. There are 12 residues in the CDR3. CDR1 is SEHNR, CDR2 FQNEAQ, per germline (reference sequence). Trimming removed 1 base at V and 2 bases at J, with 3 bases between.

This clonotype appeared a few times. The rearrangement joins TRBV7-9 to TRBJ1-1; D gene unclear. Germline V gene lookup returns CDR1 SEHNR and CDR2 FQNEAQ (reference sequence). CDR3 length: 15 residues. Between the trimmed V and J ends, which lost 5 bases and 6 bases, there was a span of 19 bases. CDR3 sequence: CASSTASQLMAEAFF. The CDR3 DNA sequence: TGTGCCAGCAGCACGGCCTCCCAGCTCATGGCTGAAGCTTTCTTT.

The genes are TRBV20-1 and TRBJ1-3; 7 bases map to TRBD1. The CDR3 consists of 14 residues. Germline-derived CDR1 and CDR2 are DFQATT and SNEGSKA (reference sequence). V lost 6 bases to trimming and J lost 2 bases; unmatched junction nucleotides: 7. The CDR3 coding sequence is TGCAGTGCCAGGGGGGGGGCTGCTGGAAACACCATATATTTT. It translates to CSARGGAAGNTIYF.

The chain is built from TRBV24-1 and TRBJ2-5; weak D call: TRBD2 (6 bases). The V and J ends lost 4 bases and 3 bases respectively, with 14 bases between them. The length of the CDR3 is 15 residues. Germline V gene data show CDR1 as KGHDR and CDR2 as SFDVKD. DNA of the CDR3: TGTGCCACCAGTGACCCGGGACTCAATAAAGAGACCCAGTACTTC. Amino acid sequence: CATSDPGLNKETQYF.

This clonotype was counted only a few times. This chain links TRBV7-2 with TRBJ2-2; the D gene is possibly TRBD2 (5 bases). The CDR3 is made up of 13 amino acids. V lost 5 bases and J lost 6, with 10 bases in between. Germline V gene sequence: CDR1 SGHTA, CDR2 FQGNSA. The CDR3 nucleotides are TGTGCCAGCAGCCCAAGAGGGCCCGGGGAGCTGTTTTTT. It codes for CASSPRGPGELFF.

The chain has TRBV7-6 and TRBJ2-2; weak D call: TRBD2 (6 bases). V lost 5 bases, J lost 4 bases, and 11 bases lay in between. CDR1 is SGHVS, CDR2 FNYEAQ, per germline. The CDR3 contains 14 residues. CDR3 DNA sequence: TGTGCCAGCAGCGTCGGGAGAGGCACCGGGGAGCTGTTTTTT. The encoded protein is CASSVGRGTGELFF.

This clonotype was seen at least ten times. V usage is TRBV7-2 and J usage is TRBJ2-3; D not resolved. This CDR3 contains 12 residues. V gave up 4 bases and J gave up 3 bases, with 5 bases separating them. Germline assignment: CDR1 SGHTA and CDR2 FQGNSA. In DNA form, the CDR3 reads TGTGCCAGCAGCTCACGAACAGATACGCAGTATTTT. As protein: CASSSRTDTQYF.

There are a few counts of this clonotype. V is TRBV12-3 or TRBV12-4 and J is TRBJ2-1; D possibly corresponds to TRBD2 (6 bases). The ends were cut back, 5 bases at V and 2 bases at J, with 13 bases in the middle. CDR3 length: 15 amino acids. The CDR3 region is CASSDIAVTYNEQFF. The CDR3 DNA reads TGTGCCAGCAGTGATATAGCGGTTACCTACAATGAGCAGTTCTTC.

CDR3 coding DNA: TGTGCCAGCAGCCAATTGTCGGTTTACGAGCAGTACTTC. This codes for CASSQLSVYEQYF. This chain connects TRBV3-1 to TRBJ2-7; D gene unclear. CDR3 length equals 13 residues. Germline V CDR1 and CDR2: LGHDT, YNNKEL (reference sequence). The V and J ends lost 2 bases and 4 bases respectively, with 9 bases between them.

The table lists this clonotype with a few counts. This rearrangement joins TRBV7-9 to TRBJ2-7; 13 positions agree with TRBD2. CDR1 is SEHNR, CDR2 FQNEAQ, per germline (reference sequence). The CDR3 is 14 amino acids. V was clipped by 5 bases and J by 7 bases; unmatched bases: 5. The CDR3 sequence: CASSTGTSGMEQYF. The CDR3 nucleotides are TGTGCCAGCAGCACCGGGACTAGCGGGATGGAGCAGTACTTC.

In DNA form, the CDR3 reads TGCGCCAGCAGCTTAGGGGCTCCACCTGAAGCTTTCTTT. Its translation: CASSLGAPPEAFF. The V call is TRBV5-1, the J call TRBJ1-1; D is perhaps TRBD1 (5 bases). The CDR3 has 13 amino acids. Trimming took off 2 bases at V and 6 bases at J, with 11 bases between the two ends. Germline-derived CDR1 and CDR2 are SGHRS and YFSETQ.

This chain joins TRBV20-1 and TRBJ1-2; 9 nucleotides agree with TRBD1. CDR3 length: 18 residues. Germline V gene lookup returns CDR1 DFQATT and CDR2 SNEGSKA (reference sequence). The V and J ends lost 0 bases and 1 base, in that order; junction bases with no gene match: 12. CDR3 DNA: TGCAGTGCTAGAGACCCTTCTACAGGGGGCGGGTTTAACTATGGCTACACCTTC. Encoded protein: CSARDPSTGGGFNYGYTF.

The chain is built from TRBV10-3 and TRBJ1-6; D is ambiguous. The CDR3 has 15 residues. Trimming removed 7 bases from V and 0 bases from J, with 10 bases in between. Germline loops: CDR1 ENHRY, CDR2 SYGVKD. The CDR3 region is CAITDGSSYNSPLHF. DNA for the CDR3: TGTGCCATCACGGACGGGAGCTCCTATAATTCACCCCTCCACTTT.

The chain is built from TRBV20-1 and TRBJ2-4, with D possibly being TRBD2 (5 bases). The CDR3 has 14 amino acids. V gave up 6 bases and J gave up 2 bases, with 14 bases separating them. Germline CDR1 DFQATT, CDR2 SNEGSKA (reference sequence). The CDR3 loop is CSAWRGLTKNIQYF. CDR3 nucleotides: TGCAGTGCGTGGCGCGGGCTAACCAAAAACATTCAGTACTTC.

The V and J genes are TRBV28 and TRBJ2-2, with D possibly matching TRBD2 (6 bases). The CDR3 length is 15 residues. V lost 6 bases, J lost 4 bases, and 15 bases lay in between. Germline CDR1 MDHEN, CDR2 SYDVKM. The DNA of the CDR3 is TGTGCCAGCAGGGGTCCTAGCGAGAGCACCGGGGAGCTGTTTTTT. This encodes CASRGPSESTGELFF.

This chain uses TRBV6-2 or TRBV6-3 with TRBJ2-6; 7 bases map to TRBD1. V trimming: 5 bases; J trimming: 3 bases; junction bases outside the gene matches: 4. The germline gives CDR1 MNHEY, CDR2 SVGEGT. CDR3 size: 15 residues. The CDR3 spells CASSLTGDGANVLTF. The CDR3 bases are TGTGCCAGCAGTCTTACAGGGGATGGGGCCAACGTCCTGACTTTC.

Points on this clonotype: A much larger clone is a single base away; this may be a read error. The rearrangement links TRBV11-3 to TRBJ2-1; 9 bases map to TRBD2. The CDR3 runs 16 residues. CDR1 and CDR2 from the germline V gene are SGHNT and YENEEA. CDR3 protein: CDSSLGPSGAYNEQFF. CDR3 in DNA: TGTGACAGCAGCTTAGGCCCTAGCGGGGCTTACAATGAGCAGTTCTTC.

J is TRBJ2-1 and V is TRBV3-1, with a tentative D call TRBD2 (5 bases). The CDR3 has 17 amino acids. Germline V gene lookup returns CDR1 LGHDT and CDR2 YNNKEL (reference sequence). Trimming left V 4 bases short and J 4 bases short, with 20 bases between. CDR3 coding DNA: TGTGCCAGCAGCCCCCATGGCCAAGCGGAGATTTACAATGAGCAGTTCTTC. Translating it yields CASSPHGQAEIYNEQFF.

The chain employs TRBV29-1 and TRBJ2-2, with TRBD2 matching 8 bases. The CDR3 loop spans 12 amino acids. Germline V gene data show CDR1 as SQVTM and CDR2 as ANQGSEA. After removal of 5 bases from V and 4 bases from J, the junction contained 0 bases not matched to a gene. The CDR3 coding sequence is TGCAGCGTTAGCGGGGGCACCGGGGAGCTGTTTTTT. It yields the protein CSVSGGTGELFF.

The chain recombines TRBV13 with TRBJ2-7; 7 bases line up with TRBD2. The germline gives CDR1 PRHDT, CDR2 FYEKMQ (reference sequence). J was trimmed by 7 bases and V by 5 bases; bases with no gene match: 11. This CDR3 comprises 14 residues. In DNA, the CDR3 is TGTGCCAGCAGCCGCCGCGGGGGAAAGGGGGAGCAGTACTTC. Encoded protein: CASSRRGGKGEQYF.

The V gene is TRBV7-3, the J gene TRBJ2-7; 11 nucleotides agree with TRBD2. This CDR3 contains 15 residues. CDR1 is SGHTA, CDR2 FQGTGA, per germline. The J segment lost 2 bases and the V segment lost 5 bases, leaving 5 bases of the junction unmatched. The CDR3 spells CASSPTSGEPYEQYF. CDR3 DNA: TGTGCCAGCAGCCCGACTAGCGGGGAGCCCTACGAGCAGTACTTC.